Below, 29 T cell receptor beta chains from the same sample are listed, as sequenced in a study of T cells in narcolepsy. TCRdb's copy holds only in-frame clones and misses some; the assay was immunoSEQ multiplex PCR. Among approximately 32,000 clones listed, roughly 87% were seen once. Source material: CD45RA- memory CD4+ T cells from PBMCs. The receptor source for this set is a human donor with narcolepsy.

This chain uses TRBV28 with TRBJ1-2; 8 nucleotides agree with TRBD1. CDR1 MDHEN and CDR2 SYDVKM come from the germline V gene. The V and J ends lost 7 bases and 0 bases, in that order; junction bases with no gene match: 4. The CDR3 sequence is 14 residues long. The CDR3: CASTRTGPNYGYTF. In nucleotides, the CDR3 is TGTGCCAGCACCCGGACAGGGCCTAACTATGGCTACACCTTC.

The CDR3 region is CASMWTSGANVLTF. The CDR3, as DNA: TGTGCCAGTATGTGGACCTCTGGGGCCAACGTCCTGACTTTC. This chain links TRBV19 with TRBJ2-6; D unclear. Germline V gene sequence: CDR1 LNHDA, CDR2 SQIVND (reference sequence). CDR3 length: 14 residues. The V gene lost 7 bases and the J gene lost 0 bases, with 7 bases spanning the gap.

This rearrangement joins TRBV11-2 to TRBJ2-7; TRBD2 aligns across 9 bases. CDR3 length: 17 amino acids. Germline V gene sequence: CDR1 SGHAT, CDR2 FQNNGV. V shed 0 bases and J 4 bases; nucleotides not matched to a gene: 10. The CDR3 bases are TGTGCCAGCAGCTTAGATTGGGATAGCGGGGGCCTATACGAGCAGTACTTC. Translation gives CASSLDWDSGGLYEQYF.

Concerning this clone: In the same sample, other DNA sequences code for this CDR3. The CDR3 coding sequence is TGCAGCGTCGAGACAGGGTACGAGCAGTACTTC. Translated, it gives CSVETGYEQYF. The chain uses TRBV29-1 and TRBJ2-7; 7 bases map to TRBD1. This CDR3 comprises 11 residues. Per the germline V gene, CDR1 is SQVTM and CDR2 is ANQGSEA. With V trimmed by 6 bases and J by 4 bases, 3 bases remained unmatched.

The chain links TRBV6-1 to TRBJ2-7, with D perhaps given as TRBD1 or TRBD2 (5 bases each). V lost 8 bases, J lost 0 bases, and 11 bases lay in between. Looked up from germline, CDR1 is MNHNS and CDR2 is SASEGT. The length of the CDR3 is 13 residues. The CDR3 spells CASARDPSYEQYF. For the CDR3, the DNA is TGTGCCAGCGCACGGGACCCCTCCTACGAGCAGTACTTC.

J is TRBJ2-6 and V is TRBV4-2; 7 bases fit TRBD1. V was clipped by 1 base and J by 2 bases; unmatched bases: 8. The CDR3 length is 18 residues. Germline CDR1 reads LGHNA; CDR2 reads YNFKEQ. The CDR3 spells CASSQGQGIGPGANVLTF. CDR3 coding DNA: TGTGCCAGCAGCCAAGGACAGGGTATAGGTCCTGGGGCCAACGTCCTGACTTTC.

The gene calls are TRBV4-3 and TRBJ1-1; D call uncertain. V was shortened by 1 base and J by 6 bases, with 12 bases between the two germline ends. In germline, CDR1 is LGHNA, CDR2 YSLEER. This CDR3 has 14 amino acids. CDR3 sequence reads: CASSQGPASAEAFF. The CDR3 nucleotides read TGCGCCAGCAGCCAAGGACCGGCTTCGGCTGAAGCTTTCTTT.

This rearrangement joins TRBV5-1 to TRBJ2-1; 7 positions match TRBD2. CDR1 and CDR2 from the germline V gene are SGHRS and YFSETQ. The CDR3 totals 17 residues. V lost 4 bases, J lost 1 base, and 11 bases stayed unmatched. The CDR3 sequence is CASSPLQLAKSYNEQFF. The CDR3 DNA reads TGCGCCAGCAGCCCGTTACAACTAGCGAAATCCTACAATGAGCAGTTCTTC. Based on the CDR3 plus reference TRBV5-1 and TRBJ2-1, the full variable domain is KAGVTQTPRYLIKTRGQQVTLSCSPISGHRSVSWYQQTPGQGLQFLFEYFSETQRNKGNFPGRFSGRQFSNSRSEMNVSTLELGDSALYLCASSPLQLAKSYNEQFFGPGTRLTVL.

The chain uses TRBV7-2 and TRBJ1-5, with D possibly matching TRBD1 (6 bases). CDR3 length: 15 residues. Trimming removed 6 bases at V and 0 bases at J, with 12 bases between. CDR1 is SGHTA, CDR2 FQGNSA, per germline. CDR3 region: CASSYTGISNQPQHF. CDR3 nucleotide sequence: TGTGCCAGCAGTTATACAGGGATTAGCAATCAGCCCCAGCATTTT.

The chain combines TRBV5-8 with TRBJ2-5, with D perhaps TRBD1 (6 bases). There are 13 residues in the CDR3. Trimming removed 4 bases at V and 4 bases at J, with 11 bases between. Germline loops: CDR1 SGHTS, CDR2 YDEGEE. CDR3 region: CASSQGQIETQYF. CDR3 DNA: TGTGCCAGCAGCCAGGGACAAATAGAGACCCAGTACTTC.

A single count supports this clone. The chain recombines TRBV10-3 with TRBJ2-3; 11 bases map to TRBD2. This CDR3 spans 15 amino acids. Germline CDR1 reads ENHRY; CDR2 reads SYGVKD. V shed 10 bases and J 2 bases; nucleotides not matched to a gene: 8. The CDR3 protein is CASKGTSGLTDTQYF. The CDR3 coding sequence is TGTGCCAGCAAAGGGACTAGCGGCCTCACAGATACGCAGTATTTT.

The gene calls are TRBV19 and TRBJ2-5, with D hard to call. This CDR3 region has 14 residues. Trimming left V 5 bases short and J 2 bases short, with 12 bases between. Looked up from germline, CDR1 is LNHDA and CDR2 is SQIVND (reference sequence). The CDR3 DNA reads TGTGCCAGTAGTCCGTGGGTGGGACAAGAGACCCAGTACTTC. Translation gives CASSPWVGQETQYF.

The gene calls are TRBV7-9 and TRBJ2-7; unclear D gene. The V gene's germline CDR1 is SEHNR and CDR2 FQNEAQ (reference sequence). The CDR3 spans 14 residues. V lost 0 bases and J 3 bases, leaving 9 bases between the germline ends. The CDR3 is CASSLAAGLYEQYF. CDR3 DNA sequence: TGTGCCAGCAGCTTAGCTGCCGGTCTCTACGAGCAGTACTTC.

The chain recombines TRBV28 with TRBJ1-5; possibly TRBD1 for D (6 bases). Per germline, CDR1 MDHEN and CDR2 SYDVKM. The CDR3 loop spans 15 amino acids. V lost 6 bases and J 5 bases, leaving 17 bases between the germline ends. The CDR3 DNA is TGTGCCAGCAGCTCCGGCGGGGGCAATCATCAGCCCCAGCATTTT. It encodes CASSSGGGNHQPQHF.

The V gene is TRBV30, the J gene TRBJ2-2; D gene ambiguous. Germline V CDR1 and CDR2: GTSNPN, SVGIG (reference sequence). The CDR3 is made up of 12 amino acids. V dropped 2 bases and J dropped 5 bases, with 6 bases sitting between them. The CDR3 loop is CAWSPLTGELFF. In DNA, the CDR3 is TGTGCCTGGAGTCCTTTGACCGGGGAGCTGTTTTTT.

V and J are TRBV7-3 and TRBJ2-1; 10 nucleotides align to TRBD2. The germline V gene encodes CDR1 SGHTA and CDR2 FQGTGA. The CDR3 runs to 16 residues. The junction had 10 bases not matched to a gene; V was cut back by 2 bases and J by 9 bases. DNA of the CDR3: TGTGCCAGCAGCTTATTCGGGCTAGCGGGAGAAGGTGAGCAGTTCTTC. Its protein product is CASSLFGLAGEGEQFF.

The sample holds one count of this clone. The J gene is TRBJ2-1, the V gene TRBV9, with TRBD1 identical over 9 bases. The CDR3 sequence is 13 residues long. Germline V gives CDR1 SGDLS, CDR2 YYNGEE. V lost 2 bases and J lost 10; bases outside the gene matches: 4. CDR3 loop: CASSVGTGREQFF. As DNA, the CDR3 is TGTGCCAGCAGCGTGGGGACAGGGCGGGAGCAGTTCTTC.

The chain has TRBV6-1 and TRBJ2-5; TRBD1 matches at 7 bases. This CDR3 is 15 amino acids long. Germline V gene sequence: CDR1 MNHNS, CDR2 SASEGT. Losses at the gene ends were 3 bases for V and 2 bases for J; bases not matched to a gene: 6. The CDR3 protein is CASSELTGRQETQYF. The CDR3 region has the DNA TGTGCCAGCAGTGAGCTGACAGGGAGACAAGAGACCCAGTACTTC.

The chain employs TRBV27 and TRBJ1-2; tentatively, D is TRBD1 (5 bases). CDR3 length equals 15 residues. V was clipped by 6 bases and J by 4 bases, with 18 bases between them. The germline gives CDR1 MNHEY, CDR2 SMNVEV (reference sequence). The CDR3 sequence is CASREGTVGGYGYTF. The CDR3 region has the DNA TGTGCCAGCAGAGAGGGGACGGTCGGGGGCTATGGCTACACCTTC.

This clone was recorded a few times. The gene calls are TRBV7-2 and TRBJ2-5, with 13 bases matching TRBD2. The V segment lost 1 base and the J segment 2 bases; nucleotides outside the gene matches: 7. The CDR3 loop spans 18 amino acids. CDR1 and CDR2 (germline): SGHTA, FQGNSA. The CDR3 nucleotides are TGTGCCAGCAGCTTAGTACTAGCGGGGGGGCCTGAGCAAGAGACCCAGTACTTC. The encoded protein is CASSLVLAGGPEQETQYF. The full variable domain, with the rest looked up from reference TRBV7-2 and TRBJ2-5, is GAGVSQSPSNKVTEKGKDVELRCDPISGHTALYWYRQSLGQGLEFLIYFQGNSAPDKSGLPSDRFSAERTGGSVSTLTIQRTQQEDSAVYLCASSLVLAGGPEQETQYFGPGTRLLVL.

This chain uses TRBV5-6 with TRBJ2-3; D perhaps matches TRBD2 (6 bases). The length of the CDR3 is 14 residues. The V and J ends lost 0 bases and 5 bases respectively, with 10 bases between them. The germline CDR1 and CDR2 sequences are SGHDT and YYEEEE. CDR3 region: CASSLGYGGDTQYF. DNA for the CDR3: TGTGCCAGCAGCTTGGGTTACGGGGGAGATACGCAGTATTTT.

This chain uses TRBV18 with TRBJ2-3, with TRBD1 matching over 7 bases. The CDR3 contains 16 residues. Germline loops: CDR1 KGHSH, CDR2 LQKENI. V was pared by 4 bases and J by 0 bases, with 7 bases of the junction left unmatched. CDR3 sequence reads: CASSLGLQGSTDTQYF. CDR3 in DNA: TGTGCCAGCTCACTGGGGTTACAGGGGAGCACAGATACGCAGTATTTT.

The chain employs TRBV30 and TRBJ1-1; D is unclear. V lost 5 bases to trimming and J lost 1 base, with 5 bases between them. CDR1 and CDR2 (germline): GTSNPN, SVGIG (reference sequence). The CDR3 has 11 residues. CDR3 coding DNA: TGTGCCTGGGGGCGGAACACTGAAGCTTTCTTT. It is translated as CAWGRNTEAFF.

The rearrangement joins TRBV6-5 to TRBJ2-7; D not certain. The CDR3 is 12 residues long. CDR1 and CDR2 (germline): MNHEY, SVGAGI. Trimming cost V 6 bases and J 3 bases, with 9 bases left between them. The CDR3 protein is CASSQTRYEQYF. For the CDR3, the DNA is TGTGCCAGCAGCCAGACCCGCTACGAGCAGTACTTC.

Here the CDR3 DNA reads TGTGCCAGCAGTCGGGACAGGCTAGCCTACGAGCAGTACTTC. Protein: CASSRDRLAYEQYF. The chain uses TRBV27 and TRBJ2-7; 8 nucleotides match TRBD1. This CDR3 comprises 14 residues. Germline V gene data show CDR1 as MNHEY and CDR2 as SMNVEV (reference sequence). V shed 5 bases and J 2 bases; nucleotides not matched to a gene: 5.

The rearrangement links TRBV18 to TRBJ2-7; D is unresolved. The CDR3 consists of 12 residues. CDR1 and CDR2 (germline): KGHSH, LQKENI. Trimming shortened V by 5 bases and J by 0 bases, and 5 bases separated the two germline ends. The CDR3 spells CASSASSYEQYF. The CDR3 region has the DNA TGTGCCAGCTCAGCTAGCTCCTACGAGCAGTACTTC.

This clone showed up just a few times. This chain links TRBV2 with TRBJ2-7; D is possibly TRBD2 (5 bases). V lost 5 bases, J lost 3 bases, and 5 bases lay in between. The CDR3 runs to 11 residues. CDR1 and CDR2 from the germline V gene are SNHLY and FYNNEI. CDR3 bases: TGTGCCAGCAGTCGGGGCTACGAGCAGTACTTC. Translated, it gives CASSRGYEQYF.

The sample holds one count of this clone. The chain uses TRBV15 and TRBJ2-3, with D perhaps matching TRBD2 (6 bases). The CDR3 has 16 amino acids. CDR1 is LNHNV, CDR2 YYDKDF, per germline (reference sequence). The germline V and J ends were trimmed by 3 bases and 3 bases, with 16 bases remaining between them. Written as DNA, the CDR3 is TGTGCCACCAGCAGCTGGCGGGGCGGAGAAACAGATACGCAGTATTTT. Protein product: CATSSWRGGETDTQYF. The whole variable domain, remainder taken from reference TRBV15 and TRBJ2-3, is DAMVIQNPRYQVTQFGKPVTLSCSQTLNHNVMYWYQQKSSQAPKLLFHYYDKDFNNEADTPDNFQSRRPNTSFCFLDIRSPGLGDTAMYLCATSSWRGGETDTQYFGPGTRLTVL.

The count of this clone is one. V gene TRBV6-5 combines with J gene TRBJ2-3, with D unresolved. The germline V and J ends were trimmed by 5 bases and 0 bases, with 6 bases remaining between them. Per germline, CDR1 MNHEY and CDR2 SVGAGI. The CDR3 length is 13 residues. CDR3 sequence: CASSEVSTDTQYF. CDR3 coding DNA: TGTGCCAGCAGTGAAGTCAGCACAGATACGCAGTATTTT.